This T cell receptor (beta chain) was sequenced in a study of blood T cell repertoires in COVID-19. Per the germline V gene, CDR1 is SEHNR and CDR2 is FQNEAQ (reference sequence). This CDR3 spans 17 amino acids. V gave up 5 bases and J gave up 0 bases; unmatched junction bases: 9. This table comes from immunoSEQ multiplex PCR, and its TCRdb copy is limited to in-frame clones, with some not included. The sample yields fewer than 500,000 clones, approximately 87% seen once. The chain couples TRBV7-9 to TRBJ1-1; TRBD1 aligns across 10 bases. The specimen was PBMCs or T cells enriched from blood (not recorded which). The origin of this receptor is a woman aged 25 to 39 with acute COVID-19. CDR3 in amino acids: CASSPRTGGPVNTEAFF. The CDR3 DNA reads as TGTGCCAGCAGCCCCCGGACAGGGGGGCCTGTGAACACTGAAGCTTTCTTT.